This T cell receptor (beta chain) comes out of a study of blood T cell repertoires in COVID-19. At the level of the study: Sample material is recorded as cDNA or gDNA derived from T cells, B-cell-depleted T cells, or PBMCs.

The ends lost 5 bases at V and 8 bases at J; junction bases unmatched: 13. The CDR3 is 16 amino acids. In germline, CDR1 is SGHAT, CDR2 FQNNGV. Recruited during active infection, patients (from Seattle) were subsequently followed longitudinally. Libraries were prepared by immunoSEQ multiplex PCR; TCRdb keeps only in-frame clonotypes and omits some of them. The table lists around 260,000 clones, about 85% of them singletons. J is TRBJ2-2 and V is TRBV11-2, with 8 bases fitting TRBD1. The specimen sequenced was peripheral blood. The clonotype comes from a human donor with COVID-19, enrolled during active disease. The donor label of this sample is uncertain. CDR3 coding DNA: TGTGCCAGCAGCCCGCCCGGGACAGGAGAAAGGGGGGAGCTGTTTTTT. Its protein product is CASSPPGTGERGELFF.